The entry that follows covers one T cell receptor (beta chain) sequence. There are a few counts of this clonotype. The antigen it binds to is not known. Base qualities are not recorded, but no much larger clone differs from it by a single base. The CDR3, from cysteine to phenylalanine, totals 14 residues. Left in the record is the CDR3 DNA by itself, 42 bases read in frame from the first base. V drops 4 bases and J drops 2 bases, leaving 10 bases in between. The protocol used for the library was RT-PCR. The listed sequencing device is Illumina HiSeq 2500. TCRdb reanalyzed the raw reads on its own, using fastp at Q25 for trimming and MiXCR for clone calling, and kept in-frame beta chains. Rows are unified per CDR3 protein, each entry keeping the most common DNA and genes. This sample comprises 150,000 or so distinct CDR3 sequences, over 8.5% of them detected only once. Approximately 35% of the sample lies in the top ten.

These data are taken from a study of response to subunit inactivated influenza vaccine listed by TCRdb under 2018. Study-wide context: Deep quantitative profiling of the T cell receptor repertoire was used in the study to follow responses to a trivalent subunit inactivated influenza vaccine. Paper-wide results and their limitations: It was suggested by the authors that each seasonal influenza vaccination may recruit only a limited number of new T cells.

The sequence is built from TRBV12-3 or TRBV12-4 and TRBJ2-3, with an unclear D gene assignment. The sample consisted of CD8+ T cells sorted from PBMCs, taken around 2 years after vaccination. The source of this sequence is a man aged 50 to 69 who received an inactivated influenza vaccine. Donor details come from another sample of the same person, matched by shared clones. The base sequence is TGTGCCAGCAGTTCTGGGCTACACACAGATACGCAGTATTTT. Translated, it reads CASSSGLHTDTQYF.